This T cell receptor beta chain is drawn from a study of multiple sclerosis patients with progressive multifocal leukoencephalopathy. Study conclusions and caveats: Expanded clones at PML onset predated and persisted through natalizumab therapy. Lower normalized Shannon entropy suggested reduced TRB diversity in most PML patients. The findings' link to JC virus versus immunocompromise remained uncertain.

In regard to this clone: Its antigen is still unknown.

Clones were read by immunoSEQ multiplex PCR, and TCRdb kept only the in-frame ones, dropping some. In the table there are more than 30,000 clones, approximately 88% of which are singletons. Indicated time point: time of PML onset. All patients had prior interferon beta, and all PML patients were female. V shed 4 bases, J shed 3 bases, and the junction held 7 bases outside the gene matches. Germline CDR1 and CDR2: SGDLS and YYNGEE. The length of the CDR3 is 14 residues. This sequence joins TRBV9 and TRBJ2-7; 7 nucleotides align to TRBD1. This receptor was taken from a woman in her thirties or forties with progressive multifocal leukoencephalopathy. The sequencing used PBMCs, collected from a patient treated with natalizumab. The CDR3 nucleotides read TGTGCCAGCAGCCCCAGACAGGGTATCTACGAGCAGTACTTC. Protein product: CASSPRQGIYEQYF.